This TCR beta chain was captured in a study of blood T cell repertoires in COVID-19. The overall study: Sources were T cells, B-cell-depleted T cells, or PBMCs; the material itself was cDNA or gDNA.

In the original processing: The assay estimated nucleated cells by amplifying reference gene primers. The assay was immunoSEQ multiplex PCR, and TCRdb's table has in-frame clones only and misses some. That table is the source of V, J and clone size, and D and trimming were worked out from the DNA. Of 80,000 to 90,000 clones listed, 70% to 90% are singletons. The length of the CDR3 is 13 residues. V was trimmed by 7 bases and J by 2 bases, leaving 9 bases between them. Germline CDR1 is LNHDA and CDR2 is SQIVND (reference sequence). The sequence came from a man in his 60s with acute or convalescent COVID-19. The sequenced sample was peripheral blood. The genes are TRBV19 and TRBJ1-3, with D possibly matching TRBD1 (6 bases). The CDR3 DNA sequence: TGTGCCAGTACCACAGGGACTGGAAACACCATATATTTT. Its translation is CASTTGTGNTIYF. Filled out from reference TRBV19 and TRBJ1-3, the complete variable domain reads DGGITQSPKYLFRKEGQNVTLSCEQNLNHDAMYWYRQDPGQGLRLIYYSQIVNDFQKGDIAEGYSVSREKKESFPLTVTSAQKNPTAFYLCASTTGTGNTIYFGEGSWLTVV.